This entry describes one T cell receptor beta chain. This specimen belongs to a study of blood T cell repertoires in COVID-19. Study summary: The United States, Italy and Spain provided the acute and convalescent COVID-19 samples. The analysed material was cDNA or gDNA that came from T cells, B-cell-depleted T cells, or PBMCs.

V was clipped by 0 bases and J by 6 bases, with 12 bases between them. Germline CDR1 LGHDT, CDR2 YNNKEL (reference sequence). This CDR3 spans 15 amino acids. Measured with immunoSEQ multiplex PCR; TCRdb has only the in-frame clones, and not every one. This sample has about 190,000 clones, with roughly nine tenths found just once. Sample: peripheral blood. The chain has TRBV3-1 (or the pseudogene TRBV3-2) and TRBJ2-1, with D perhaps TRBD2 (5 bases). The receptor was isolated from a man aged 25-40 years with acute or convalescent COVID-19. The DNA for the CDR3 is TGTGCCAGCAGCCAAGACGGGCTAGCTGTCAATGAGCAGTTCTTC. Translated: CASSQDGLAVNEQFF.